Listed below are T cell receptor beta chains from one sample, sequenced in a study of blood T cell repertoires in COVID-19. Profiling relied on immunoSEQ multiplex PCR, and the TCRdb table lists in-frame clones only, not all of them. Of over 130,000 clones in the sample, 75% to 80% were seen once. The sequenced material came from PBMCs or T cells enriched from blood (not recorded which). These receptors all come from a woman aged 50 to 60 who had recovered from COVID-19. The CDR3 runs from the conserved cysteine through the conserved F or W.

V gene	J gene	CDR3 protein
TRBV9	TRBJ1-6	CASSPSSYNSPLHF
TRBV2	TRBJ2-5	CASEIEAVQETQYF
TRBV7-9	TRBJ1-2	CASSSQDSHSYGYTF
TRBV28	TRBJ1-1	CASGRDRGGNTEAFF
TRBV2	TRBJ2-7	CASRAEVGSYEQYF
TRBV9	TRBJ2-7	CASSPSVSSYEQYF
TRBV19	TRBJ1-1	CASSRNRANTEAFF
TRBV19	TRBJ2-7	CASSITRGALYEQYF
TRBV7-2	TRBJ2-1	CASSLGTTSYNEQFF
TRBV9	TRBJ2-3	CASSVAGGRLTDTQYF
TRBV5-1	TRBJ2-5	CASSAGTSGRKETQYF
TRBV30	TRBJ1-1	CAWTDSFMNTEAFF
TRBV29-1	TRBJ1-1	CSVTGNTEAFF
TRBV3-1/TRBV3-2	TRBJ2-5	CASSLRGPGETQYF
TRBV18	TRBJ2-1	CASSTGQGARNEQFF
TRBV14	TRBJ2-1	CASRAGSSYNEQFF
TRBV5-1	TRBJ2-5	CASSLLAGAGGGETQYF
TRBV5-6	TRBJ2-2	CASSLDAGTGELFF
TRBV15	TRBJ2-7	CATSQRGLSYEQYF
TRBV4-1	TRBJ1-4	CASSPYRGTNEKLFF
TRBV27	TRBJ1-5	CASKPGAGRNQPQHF
TRBV6-1	TRBJ2-3	CASSVGLAGGRDTQYF
TRBV7-9	TRBJ1-3	CASSSAFEQGRSGNTIYF
TRBV5-6	TRBJ2-3	CASSEFTDTQYF
TRBV2	TRBJ2-6	CASSVQGYSGANVLTF
TRBV7-2	TRBJ2-1	CASTYRVLSYNEQFF
TRBV6-5	TRBJ1-1	CATYRGGWDTEAFF
TRBV4-1	TRBJ1-5	CASSQEGQGRGQPQHF
TRBV7-8	TRBJ1-2	CASSATGDGYTF
TRBV18	TRBJ1-1	CASSPNEDTAEAFF
TRBV9	TRBJ2-1	CASSVAGGGLNEQFF
TRBV6-5	TRBJ1-4	CASGQLNEKLFF
TRBV11-2	TRBJ1-1	CASSLQGVNTEAFF
TRBV3-1/TRBV3-2	TRBJ2-3	CASSPRARASGTSDTQYF
TRBV3-1/TRBV3-2	TRBJ2-3	CASSQEAGSTDTQYF
TRBV7-6	TRBJ2-2	CASSLLTSGSPGELFF
TRBV19	TRBJ1-3	CASTDRRFSGNTIYF